This T cell receptor (beta chain) was sequenced for a study of blood T cell repertoires in COVID-19. The overall study: Sites across the United States, Italy and Spain contributed samples from acute and convalescent COVID-19.

The V gene's germline CDR1 is MNHEY and CDR2 SVGAGI. Trimming pared 0 bases from V and 6 bases from J, leaving 11 bases between. The CDR3 has 14 residues. In the authors' methods: Scientists estimated how many nucleated cells there were by amplifying reference gene primers. Generated by immunoSEQ multiplex PCR, the TCRdb table keeps only in-frame clones and is missing some. V, J and clone size are taken as reported in that table, and D and trimming were inferred from the DNA itself. The table has around 140,000 clones, roughly 79% seen once; the top ten hold approximately 9.1%. Sequencing was carried out using peripheral blood. The chain recombines TRBV6-5 with TRBJ2-5; TRBD1 is a possible D gene (6 bases). This receptor was taken from a woman aged 60-75 years with active or convalescent COVID-19. The CDR3 DNA reads as TGTGCCAGCAGTTACTCCAGGGGTCTGAAGACCCAGTACTTC. Protein sequence: CASSYSRGLKTQYF.